This entry lists 16 T cell receptor beta chains sequenced from one sample in a study of cytomegalovirus exposure and HLA in healthy donors. The PCR ran on 60 Vbeta and 13 Jbeta primers. The data were produced by immunoSEQ multiplex PCR, yet TCRdb's version contains in-frame clones alone and is incomplete. Of some 180,000 clones detected, just under 80% appear once; the ten largest clones hold less than 3.5%. Specimen: PBMCs. The receptors derive from a female donor in good health and CMV-seronegative.

This chain links TRBV10-3 with TRBJ1-1; a possible D gene is TRBD1 (6 bases). Trimming left V 6 bases short and J 5 bases short, with 13 bases between. Germline CDR1 is ENHRY and CDR2 is SYGVKD. The CDR3 extends over 13 amino acids. The CDR3 here is CAISRTEGTEAFF. Here the CDR3 DNA reads TGTGCCATCAGCAGGACAGAGGGGACTGAAGCTTTCTTT.

The chain recombines TRBV5-6 with TRBJ2-5; 7 bases are a match to TRBD1. CDR1 and CDR2 (germline): SGHDT, YYEEEE. The V gene end was trimmed by 3 bases and the J gene end by 2 bases; junction bases not matched to a gene: 7. This CDR3 has 15 amino acids. CDR3 bases: TGTGCCAGCAGCTCAAGAGGGACAGAACAAGAGACCCAGTACTTC. This translates into CASSSRGTEQETQYF.

The chain combines TRBV5-8 with TRBJ2-7; no reliable D call. The germline V gene has CDR1 SGHTS and CDR2 YDEGEE. CDR3 length: 16 amino acids. Trimming took 0 bases from V and 0 from J, leaving 13 bases between them. CDR3 loop: CASSLATVSYSYEQYF. The CDR3 DNA reads TGTGCCAGCAGCTTGGCAACGGTGAGCTACTCCTACGAGCAGTACTTC. Full variable domain (missing parts from reference TRBV5-8 and TRBJ2-7): EAGVTQSPTHLIKTRGQQATLRCSPISGHTSVYWYQQALGLGLQFLLWYDEGEERNRGNFPPRFSGRQFPNYSSELNVNALELEDSALYLCASSLATVSYSYEQYFGPGTRLTVT.

This clone was observed a handful of times. The gene calls are TRBV7-2 and TRBJ1-1, with 7 bases matching TRBD1. J gave up 4 bases and V 0 bases, and 5 bases lay outside the gene matches. Per the germline V gene, CDR1 is SGHTA and CDR2 is FQGNSA. This CDR3 is built from 15 residues. The CDR3 here is CASSLAYRGVTEAFF. In DNA, the CDR3 is TGTGCCAGCAGCTTAGCCTACAGGGGCGTCACTGAAGCTTTCTTT.

J is TRBJ2-1 and V is TRBV11-1; perhaps TRBD1 as D (6 bases). The CDR3 consists of 14 residues. V was cut by 6 bases and J by 4 bases, with 13 bases left in between. From germline, CDR1 is SGHAT and CDR2 FQDESV (reference sequence). CDR3 in amino acids: CASSSGQQYNEQFF. CDR3 nucleotide sequence: TGTGCCAGCAGTTCTGGACAGCAATACAATGAGCAGTTCTTC.

The V and J genes are TRBV7-9 and TRBJ2-3; TRBD1 aligns across 12 bases. V trimming: 7 bases; J trimming: 3 bases; junction bases outside the gene matches: 17. CDR1 SEHNR and CDR2 FQNEAQ come from the germline V gene (reference sequence). The length of the CDR3 is 19 residues. In DNA, the CDR3 is TGTGCCAGCAACACCCGGGACAGGGGGCGCGGCGGGAGAACAGATACGCAGTATTTT. It encodes CASNTRDRGRGGRTDTQYF.

The chain recombines TRBV28 with TRBJ2-7; TRBD1 is a possible D gene (5 bases). V lost 5 bases and J 5 bases, leaving 13 bases between the germline ends. In germline, CDR1 is MDHEN, CDR2 SYDVKM. The CDR3 contains 13 residues. The CDR3: CASSPGSRDEQYF. The CDR3 nucleotides are TGTGCCAGCAGTCCAGGGTCCCGCGACGAGCAGTACTTC. Looking up the rest from reference TRBV28 and TRBJ2-7 gives the full variable domain: DVKVTQSSRYLVKRTGEKVFLECVQDMDHENMFWYRQDPGLGLRLIYFSYDVKMKEKGDIPEGYSVSREKKERFSLILESASTNQTSMYLCASSPGSRDEQYFGPGTRLTVT.

V usage is TRBV5-1 and J usage is TRBJ2-1, with 10 bases matching TRBD2. V shed 0 bases and J 6 bases; nucleotides not matched to a gene: 6. The CDR3 is made up of 16 amino acids. Germline CDR1 is SGHRS and CDR2 is YFSETQ. DNA for the CDR3: TGCGCCAGCAGCTTGGTGGTAGCGGGGGGTGGCAATGAGCAGTTCTTC. Translated: CASSLVVAGGGNEQFF.

The chain uses TRBV23-1 and TRBJ2-7; weak D call: TRBD1 (5 bases). TRBV23-1 is annotated as an ORF whose role is uncertain. V was trimmed by 0 bases and J by 2 bases, leaving 11 bases between them. There are 15 residues in the CDR3. CDR3 sequence (DNA): TGCGCCAGCAGTCAATCCACAGGTCCCACCTACGAGCAGTACTTC. This encodes CASSQSTGPTYEQYF.

This rearrangement joins TRBV27 to TRBJ2-7; perhaps TRBD2 as D (5 bases). Germline V gene sequence: CDR1 MNHEY, CDR2 SMNVEV (reference sequence). Between the trimmed V and J ends, which lost 2 bases and 0 bases, there was a span of 11 bases. This CDR3 has 15 residues. CDR3 sequence reads: CASSLREAHSYEQYF. CDR3 DNA: TGTGCCAGCAGTTTACGGGAAGCTCACTCCTACGAGCAGTACTTC.

This clone has only one observation. This rearrangement joins TRBV7-6 to TRBJ2-6, with a tentative D call TRBD1 (7 bases). Deletions cut 1 base from V and 1 base from J, with 11 bases between. This CDR3 comprises 17 residues. CDR1 is SGHVS, CDR2 FNYEAQ, per germline. CDR3 in amino acids: CASSLGAGGSGANVLTF. The CDR3 region has the DNA TGTGCCAGCAGCTTAGGAGCAGGGGGGTCTGGGGCCAACGTCCTGACTTTC.

The chain has TRBV7-2 and TRBJ2-1, with TRBD1 identical over 7 bases. After removal of 3 bases from V and 8 bases from J, the junction contained 10 bases not matched to a gene. This CDR3 region has 15 residues. Germline V lookup: CDR1 SGHTA, CDR2 FQGNSA. Here the CDR3 DNA reads TGTGCCAGCAGCTTGCGCACAGGGGCCAGGGATGAGCAGTTCTTC. This sequence encodes CASSLRTGARDEQFF.

The V gene is TRBV6-5, the J gene TRBJ1-2; the match to TRBD1 covers 7 bases. Germline V gene lookup returns CDR1 MNHEY and CDR2 SVGAGI. Germline trimming cut 5 bases from V and 5 bases from J; bases unmatched to any gene: 8. This CDR3 has 14 amino acids. The CDR3 protein is CASSPGTAFYGYTF. The CDR3 DNA reads as TGTGCCAGCAGTCCCGGGACAGCCTTTTATGGCTACACCTTC.

The V and J genes are TRBV29-1 and TRBJ2-1; 8 bases line up with TRBD1. The V and J ends lost 7 bases and 2 bases, in that order; junction bases with no gene match: 7. Germline assignment: CDR1 SQVTM and CDR2 ANQGSEA. The CDR3 contains 14 residues. The CDR3 reads CSAQGTGAYNEQFF. CDR3 nucleotide sequence: TGCAGCGCCCAAGGGACAGGAGCCTACAATGAGCAGTTCTTC.

The chain employs TRBV11-2 and TRBJ2-1, with TRBD2 matching over 14 bases. CDR1 is SGHAT, CDR2 FQNNGV, per germline. The CDR3 runs to 16 residues. Losses at the gene ends were 8 bases for V and 4 bases for J; bases not matched to a gene: 7. CDR3: CASDGTSGGLYNEQFF. The CDR3 nucleotides read TGTGCCAGCGACGGGACTAGCGGGGGCCTATACAATGAGCAGTTCTTC.

The rearrangement links TRBV28 to TRBJ2-3; TRBD1 matches 11 bases. V lost 4 bases and J lost 5; bases outside the gene matches: 5. This CDR3 comprises 15 residues. Germline V gene sequence: CDR1 MDHEN, CDR2 SYDVKM. CDR3 amino acids: CASSSPGTGGDTQYF. The CDR3 DNA reads as TGTGCCAGCAGTTCCCCCGGGACAGGGGGAGATACGCAGTATTTT. Full variable domain (outside the CDR3, taken from reference TRBV28 and TRBJ2-3): DVKVTQSSRYLVKRTGEKVFLECVQDMDHENMFWYRQDPGLGLRLIYFSYDVKMKEKGDIPEGYSVSREKKERFSLILESASTNQTSMYLCASSSPGTGGDTQYFGPGTRLTVL.